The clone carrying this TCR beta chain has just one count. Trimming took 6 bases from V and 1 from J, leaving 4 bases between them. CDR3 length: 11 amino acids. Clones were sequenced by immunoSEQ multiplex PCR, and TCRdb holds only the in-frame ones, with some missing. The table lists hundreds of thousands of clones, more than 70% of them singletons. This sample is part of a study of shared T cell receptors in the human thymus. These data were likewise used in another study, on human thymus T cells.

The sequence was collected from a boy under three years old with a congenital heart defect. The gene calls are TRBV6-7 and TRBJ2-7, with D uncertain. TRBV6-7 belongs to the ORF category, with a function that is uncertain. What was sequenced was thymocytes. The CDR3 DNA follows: TGTGCCAGCAGCCCATCCTACGAGCAGTACTTC. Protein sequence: CASSPSYEQYF.